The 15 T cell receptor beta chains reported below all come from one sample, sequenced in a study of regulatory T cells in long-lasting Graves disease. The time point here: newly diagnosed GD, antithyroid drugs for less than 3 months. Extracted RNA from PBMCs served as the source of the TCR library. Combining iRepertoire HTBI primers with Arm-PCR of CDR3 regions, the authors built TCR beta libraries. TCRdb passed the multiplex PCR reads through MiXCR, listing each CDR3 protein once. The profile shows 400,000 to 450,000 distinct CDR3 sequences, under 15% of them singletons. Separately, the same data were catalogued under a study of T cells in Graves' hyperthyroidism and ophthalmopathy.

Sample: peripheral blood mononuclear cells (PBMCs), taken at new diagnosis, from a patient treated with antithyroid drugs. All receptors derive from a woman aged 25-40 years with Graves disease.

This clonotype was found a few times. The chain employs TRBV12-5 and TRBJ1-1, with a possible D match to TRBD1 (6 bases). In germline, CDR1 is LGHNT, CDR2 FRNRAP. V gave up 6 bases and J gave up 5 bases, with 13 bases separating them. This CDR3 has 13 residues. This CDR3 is CASGLQQGTEAFF. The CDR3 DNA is TGTGCTAGTGGCCTCCAACAGGGTACTGAAGCTTTCTTT. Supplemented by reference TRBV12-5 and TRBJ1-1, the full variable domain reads DARVTQTPRHKVTEMGQEVTMRCQPILGHNTVFWYRQTMMQGLELLAYFRNRAPLDDSGMPKDRFSAEMPDATLATLKIQPSEPRDSAVYFCASGLQQGTEAFFGQGTRLTVV.

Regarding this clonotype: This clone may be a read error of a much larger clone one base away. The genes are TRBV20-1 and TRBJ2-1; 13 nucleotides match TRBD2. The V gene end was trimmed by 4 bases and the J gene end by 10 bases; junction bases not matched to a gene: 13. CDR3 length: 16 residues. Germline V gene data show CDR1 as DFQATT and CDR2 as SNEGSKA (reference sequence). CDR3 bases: TGCAGTGCTACCGGAACTAGCGGGAGGGCCAGCTGGGAGCAGTTCTTC. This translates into CSATGTSGRASWEQFF.

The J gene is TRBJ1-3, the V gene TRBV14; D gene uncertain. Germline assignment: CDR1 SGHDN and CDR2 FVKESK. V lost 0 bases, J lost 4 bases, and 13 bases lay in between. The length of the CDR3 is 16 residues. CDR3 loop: CASSQDWRLEGNTIYF. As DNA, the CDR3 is TGTGCCAGCAGCCAAGATTGGAGATTGGAGGGAAACACCATATATTTT. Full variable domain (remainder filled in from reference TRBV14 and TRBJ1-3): EAGVTQFPSHSVIEKGQTVTLRCDPISGHDNLYWYRRVMGKEIKFLLHFVKESKQDESGMPNNRFLAERTGGTYSTLKVQPAELEDSGVYFCASSQDWRLEGNTIYFGEGSWLTVV.

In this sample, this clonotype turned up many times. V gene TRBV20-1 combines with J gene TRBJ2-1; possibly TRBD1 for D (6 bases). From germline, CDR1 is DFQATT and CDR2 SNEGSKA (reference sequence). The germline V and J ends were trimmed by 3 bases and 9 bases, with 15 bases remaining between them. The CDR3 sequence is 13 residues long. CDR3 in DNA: TGCAGTGCTAGGGTAACACAGGGCGGTGAGCAGTTCTTC. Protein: CSARVTQGGEQFF.

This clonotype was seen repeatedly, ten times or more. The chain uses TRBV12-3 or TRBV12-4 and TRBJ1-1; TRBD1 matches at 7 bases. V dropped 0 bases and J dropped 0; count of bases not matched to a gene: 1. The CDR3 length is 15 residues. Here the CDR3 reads CASSLATGMNTEAFF. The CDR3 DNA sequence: TGTGCCAGCAGTTTAGCGACAGGGATGAACACTGAAGCTTTCTTT.

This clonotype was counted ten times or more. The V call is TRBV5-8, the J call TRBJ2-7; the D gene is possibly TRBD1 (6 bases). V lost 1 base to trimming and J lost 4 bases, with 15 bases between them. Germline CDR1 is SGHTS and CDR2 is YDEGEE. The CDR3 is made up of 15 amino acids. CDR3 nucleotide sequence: TGTGCCAGCAGCTTGCAGGGGACGAAGGTTTACGAGCAGTACTTC. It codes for CASSLQGTKVYEQYF.

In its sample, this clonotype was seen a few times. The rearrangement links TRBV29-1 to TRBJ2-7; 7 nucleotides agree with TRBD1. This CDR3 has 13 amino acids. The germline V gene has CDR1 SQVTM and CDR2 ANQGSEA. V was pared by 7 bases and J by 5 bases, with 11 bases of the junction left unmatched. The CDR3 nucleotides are TGCAGCGCCTCAGACAGGGTAGGCGACGAGCAGTACTTC. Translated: CSASDRVGDEQYF.

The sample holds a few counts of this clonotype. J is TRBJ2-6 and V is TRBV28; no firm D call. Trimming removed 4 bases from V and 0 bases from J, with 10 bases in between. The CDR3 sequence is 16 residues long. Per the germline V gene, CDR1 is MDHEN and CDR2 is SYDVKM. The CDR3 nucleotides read TGTGCCAGCAGTTCGATACAGTACTCTGGGGCCAACGTCCTGACTTTC. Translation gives CASSSIQYSGANVLTF.

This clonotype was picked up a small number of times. The chain's CDR3 is CASSPMGVTSGILYNEQFF. CDR3 sequence (DNA): TGTGCCAGCAGCCCTATGGGGGTGACTAGCGGGATCCTATACAATGAGCAGTTCTTC. The chain has TRBV7-2 and TRBJ2-1; 11 bases fit TRBD2. V was pared by 5 bases and J by 4 bases, with 16 bases of the junction left unmatched. This CDR3 contains 19 residues. Germline CDR1 is SGHTA and CDR2 is FQGNSA.

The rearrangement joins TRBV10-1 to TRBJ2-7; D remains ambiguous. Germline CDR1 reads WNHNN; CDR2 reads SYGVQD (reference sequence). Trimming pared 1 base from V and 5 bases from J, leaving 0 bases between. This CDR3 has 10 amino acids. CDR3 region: CASSEYEQYF. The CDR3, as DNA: TGCGCCAGCAGTGAGTACGAGCAGTACTTC.

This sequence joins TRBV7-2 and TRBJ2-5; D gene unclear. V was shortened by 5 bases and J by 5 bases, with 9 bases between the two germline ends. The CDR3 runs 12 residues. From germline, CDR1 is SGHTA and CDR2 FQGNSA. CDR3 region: CASSRVSETQYF. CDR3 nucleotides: TGTGCCAGCAGCCGCGTTAGCGAGACCCAGTACTTC.

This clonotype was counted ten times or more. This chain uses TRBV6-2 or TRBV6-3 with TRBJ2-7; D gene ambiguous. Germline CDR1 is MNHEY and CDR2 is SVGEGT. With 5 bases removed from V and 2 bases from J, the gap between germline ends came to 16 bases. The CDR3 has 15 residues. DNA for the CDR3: TGTGCCAGCAGTACCCAGTGGAGCGCAGCCTACGAGCAGTACTTC. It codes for CASSTQWSAAYEQYF.

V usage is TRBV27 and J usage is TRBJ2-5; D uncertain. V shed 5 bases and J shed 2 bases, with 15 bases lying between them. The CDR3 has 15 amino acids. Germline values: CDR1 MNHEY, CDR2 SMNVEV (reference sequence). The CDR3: CASSPWQPSQETQYF. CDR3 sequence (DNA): TGTGCCAGCAGTCCTTGGCAACCCTCTCAAGAGACCCAGTACTTC.

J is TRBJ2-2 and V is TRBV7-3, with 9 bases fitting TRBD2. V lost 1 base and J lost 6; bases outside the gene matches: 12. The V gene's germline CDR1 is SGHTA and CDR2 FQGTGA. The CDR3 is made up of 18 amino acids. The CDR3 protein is CASSLNPRTSVGAGELFF. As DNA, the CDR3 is TGTGCCAGCAGCTTAAATCCACGGACTAGCGTGGGGGCCGGGGAGCTGTTTTTT.

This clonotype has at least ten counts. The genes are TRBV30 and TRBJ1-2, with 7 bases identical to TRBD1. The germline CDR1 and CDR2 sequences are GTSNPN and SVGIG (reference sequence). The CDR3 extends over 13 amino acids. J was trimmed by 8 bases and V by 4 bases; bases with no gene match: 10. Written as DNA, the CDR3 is TGTGCCTGGAAAGCTCCCGGGACAGCCGGCTACACCTTC. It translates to CAWKAPGTAGYTF.